This T cell receptor beta chain was recorded in a study of blood T cells in healthy people across ages. Findings and limits, study-wide: Comparison with aged donors showed that long-lived donors had more naive CD4+ cells and higher diversity.

The use of a sample-barcoded 5' primer and a J-beta primer mix characterized a second PCR of 7 to 11 cycles. A 12-random-nucleotide template-switch adaptor tagged each cDNA molecule. TCRdb recomputed calls from the 5' RACE reads with MiXCR, one row per CDR3 protein. Here the sample spans 380,000 or so distinct CDR3 sequences, about 55% being singletons. Healthy Russian Caucasian donors spanned ages roughly 6 to 90 years. Per sample, no less than 5 micrograms of total RNA were extracted. Germline CDR1 is SQVTM and CDR2 is ANQGSEA. The length of the CDR3 is 14 residues. J was trimmed by 5 bases and V by 3 bases; bases with no gene match: 9. Of note for this clonotype: Its antigen is still unknown.

V gene TRBV29-1 combines with J gene TRBJ2-5, with 7 nucleotides matching TRBD1. The sample comprised blood. The receptor's source is a man in his sixties in good health. DNA of the CDR3: TGCAGCGTTGAGAGTACAGGGGTTGGCGAGACCCAGTACTTC. This gives the protein CSVESTGVGETQYF.